Listed below are T cell receptor beta chains from one sample, sequenced in a study of T-cell reconstitution after alpha-beta-depleted transplantation in children. In TCRdb, the PCR reads were re-called with MiXCR into one record per CDR3 protein. The sample lists 45,000 to 60,000 distinct CDR3 sequences; about 50% were seen once. The sample in question was peripheral blood, obtained before TCRalphabeta/CD19-depleted stem cell transplant. Every receptor here comes from a boy in the first two years of life with SCID, due to receive a stem cell transplant. CDR3s include the opening cysteine and the closing phenylalanine or tryptophan. The D gene is left open where the match is weak. A clone size is listed for some rows: how often the clone was seen (once, few, many), or a class if it is expanded.

v_call	d_call	j_call	clone_size	cdr3_aa	cdr3_nt
TRBV4-2	TRBD1	TRBJ1-2	-	CASSQDLGTVDRYTF	TGTGCCAGCAGCCAAGATCTAGGGACAGTAGATCGCTACACCTTC
TRBV7-8	-	TRBJ2-2	-	CASSFAGTLNTGELFF	TGTGCCAGCAGCTTCGCCGGGACTTTGAACACCGGGGAGCTGTTTTTT
TRBV7-3	TRBD2	TRBJ2-1	many	CASSLGTSGGYNEQFF	TGTGCCAGCAGCCTGGGGACTAGCGGGGGTTACAATGAGCAGTTCTTC
TRBV27	-	TRBJ2-1	-	CASRPPGLRPYNEQFF	TGTGCCAGCAGGCCCCCGGGGCTTAGGCCCTACAATGAGCAGTTCTTC
TRBV5-1	-	TRBJ2-7	-	CASSLVGSSYEQYF	TGCGCCAGCAGCTTGGTAGGCAGCTCCTACGAGCAGTACTTC
TRBV18	TRBD2	TRBJ2-7	-	CASSPSGGAYEQYF	TGTGCCAGCTCACCTAGCGGGGGGGCCTACGAGCAGTACTTC
TRBV24-1	TRBD2	TRBJ2-1	-	CATSLAGGPVEQFF	TGTGCCACCAGTTTAGCGGGGGGGCCTGTTGAGCAGTTCTTC
TRBV6-1	-	TRBJ1-1	many	CASSTTGRSEAFF	TGTGCCAGTTCAACAACAGGGAGAAGTGAAGCTTTCTTT
TRBV7-2	TRBD2	TRBJ2-1	-	CASSLVRERGGRNEQFF	TGTGCCAGCAGCTTAGTGAGGGAGCGGGGGGGCCGAAATGAGCAGTTCTTC
TRBV7-2	-	TRBJ1-4	few	CASSPRVARSEKLFF	TGTGCCAGCAGCCCCCGTGTGGCGAGGAGTGAAAAACTGTTTTTT
TRBV9	-	TRBJ1-1	-	CASSVGVGMNTEAFF	TGTGCCAGCAGCGTAGGGGTGGGCATGAACACTGAAGCTTTCTTT
TRBV7-3	-	TRBJ2-1	-	CASSYSSYNEQFF	TGTGCCAGCAGCTACAGCTCCTACAATGAGCAGTTCTTC
TRBV6-2/TRBV6-3	-	TRBJ2-5	-	CASSYVGETQYF	TGTGCCAGCAGTTACGTAGGAGAGACCCAGTACTTC
TRBV11-2	TRBD2	TRBJ2-1	-	CASSLVGEGSYNEQFF	TGTGCCAGCAGCCTGGTGGGGGAGGGGTCCTACAATGAGCAGTTCTTC
TRBV3-1	-	TRBJ2-7	few	CASRGSVATGEQYF	TGTGCCAGCAGAGGGTCCGTGGCGACGGGAGAGCAGTACTTC
TRBV27	-	TRBJ2-5	-	CATSFGAGETQYF	TGTGCCACCAGTTTCGGGGCGGGAGAGACCCAGTACTTC
TRBV4-3	TRBD2	TRBJ2-5	-	CASSQAFGLAGGETQYF	TGCGCCAGCAGCCAAGCCTTTGGACTAGCGGGGGGTGAGACCCAGTACTTC